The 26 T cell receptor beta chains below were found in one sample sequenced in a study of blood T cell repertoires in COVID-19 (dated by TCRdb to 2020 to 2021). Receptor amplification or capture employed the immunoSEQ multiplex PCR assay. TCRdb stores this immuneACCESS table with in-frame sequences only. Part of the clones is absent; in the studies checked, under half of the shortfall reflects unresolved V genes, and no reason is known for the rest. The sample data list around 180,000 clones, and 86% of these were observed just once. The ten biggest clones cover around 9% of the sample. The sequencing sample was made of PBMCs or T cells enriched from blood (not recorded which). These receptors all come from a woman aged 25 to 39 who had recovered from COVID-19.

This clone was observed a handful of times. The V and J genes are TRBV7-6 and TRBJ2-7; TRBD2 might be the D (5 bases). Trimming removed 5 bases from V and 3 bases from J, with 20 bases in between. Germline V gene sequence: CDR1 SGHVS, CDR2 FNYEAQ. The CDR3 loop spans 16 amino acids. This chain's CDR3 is CASSAALSGTRYEQYF. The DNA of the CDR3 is TGTGCCAGCAGCGCAGCCCTCAGCGGTACCCGCTACGAGCAGTACTTC.

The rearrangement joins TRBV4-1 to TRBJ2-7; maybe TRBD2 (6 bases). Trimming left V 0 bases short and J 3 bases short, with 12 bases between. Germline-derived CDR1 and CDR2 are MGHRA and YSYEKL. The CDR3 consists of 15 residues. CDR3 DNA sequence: TGCGCCAGCAGCCAAGAGACTAGTCTAATCTACGAGCAGTACTTC. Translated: CASSQETSLIYEQYF.

The DNA for the CDR3 is TGTGCCAGCAGCGGCCGGGACAACTACGAGCAGTACTTC. Its translation: CASSGRDNYEQYF. This rearrangement joins TRBV9 to TRBJ2-7, with a possible D match to TRBD1 (6 bases). Trimming took off 3 bases at V and 3 bases at J, with 10 bases between the two ends. Per the germline V gene, CDR1 is SGDLS and CDR2 is YYNGEE. This CDR3 has 13 amino acids. The whole variable domain, remainder taken from reference TRBV9 and TRBJ2-7, is DSGVTQTPKHLITATGQRVTLRCSPRSGDLSVYWYQQSLDQGLQFLIQYYNGEERAKGNILERFSAQQFPDLHSELNLSSLELGDSALYFCASSGRDNYEQYFGPGTRLTVT.

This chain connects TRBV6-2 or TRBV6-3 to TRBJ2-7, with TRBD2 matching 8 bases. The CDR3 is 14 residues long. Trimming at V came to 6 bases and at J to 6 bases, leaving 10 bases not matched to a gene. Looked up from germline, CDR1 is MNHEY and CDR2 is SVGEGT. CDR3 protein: CASSPQRELAEQYF. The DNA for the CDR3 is TGTGCCAGCAGCCCCCAGCGGGAGCTGGCCGAGCAGTACTTC.

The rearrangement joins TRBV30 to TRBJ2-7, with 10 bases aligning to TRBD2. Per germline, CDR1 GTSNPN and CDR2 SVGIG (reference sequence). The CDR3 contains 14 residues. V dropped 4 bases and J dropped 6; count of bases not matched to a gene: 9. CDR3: CAWIAGLASCEQYF. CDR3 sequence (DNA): TGTGCCTGGATCGCGGGACTAGCGTCTTGCGAGCAGTACTTC. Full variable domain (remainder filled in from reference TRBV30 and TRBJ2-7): SQTIHQWPATLVQPVGSPLSLECTVEGTSNPNLYWYRQAAGRGLQLLFYSVGIGQISSEVPQNLSASRPQDRQFILSSKKLLLSDSGFYLCAWIAGLASCEQYFGPGTRLTVT.

CDR3 residues: CASRVGGEETQYF. The CDR3 DNA reads as TGCGCCAGCAGGGTAGGGGGCGAAGAGACCCAGTACTTC. This sequence joins TRBV5-1 and TRBJ2-5; 7 nucleotides align to TRBD1. CDR3 length equals 13 residues. J lost 3 bases, V lost 5 bases, and 4 bases had no gene match. Germline V gene sequence: CDR1 SGHRS, CDR2 YFSETQ.

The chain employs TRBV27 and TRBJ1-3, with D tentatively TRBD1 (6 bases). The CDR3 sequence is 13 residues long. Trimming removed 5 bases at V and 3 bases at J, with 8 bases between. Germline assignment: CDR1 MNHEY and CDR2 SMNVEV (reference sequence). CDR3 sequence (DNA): TGTGCCAGCAGTACAGGGAATGGAAACACCATATATTTT. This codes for CASSTGNGNTIYF.

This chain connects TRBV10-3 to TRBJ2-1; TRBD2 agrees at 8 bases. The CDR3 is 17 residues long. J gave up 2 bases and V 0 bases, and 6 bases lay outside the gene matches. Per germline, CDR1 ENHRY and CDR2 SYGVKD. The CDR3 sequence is CAISESPSGSPYNEQFF. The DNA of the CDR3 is TGTGCCATCAGTGAGTCCCCCAGCGGGAGTCCCTACAATGAGCAGTTCTTC.

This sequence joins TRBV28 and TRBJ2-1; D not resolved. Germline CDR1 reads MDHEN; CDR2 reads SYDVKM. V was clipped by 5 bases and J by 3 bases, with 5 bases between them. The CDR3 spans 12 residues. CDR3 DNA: TGTGCCAGCAGTAATTACTACAATGAGCAGTTCTTC. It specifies CASSNYYNEQFF.

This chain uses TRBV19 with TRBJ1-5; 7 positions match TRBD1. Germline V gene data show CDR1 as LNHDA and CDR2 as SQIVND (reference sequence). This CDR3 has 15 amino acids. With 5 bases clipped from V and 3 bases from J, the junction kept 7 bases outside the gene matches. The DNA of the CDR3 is TGTGCCAGTAGTGCGAGGGACAGATCCAATCAGCCCCAGCATTTT. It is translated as CASSARDRSNQPQHF.

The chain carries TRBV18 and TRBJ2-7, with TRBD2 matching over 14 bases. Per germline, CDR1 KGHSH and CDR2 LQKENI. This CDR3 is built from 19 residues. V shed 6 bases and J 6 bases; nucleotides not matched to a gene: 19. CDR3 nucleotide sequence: TGTGCCAGCTCGTATAGCGGAAGACTAGCGGGAGGGCAGCTCGGCGAGCAGTACTTC. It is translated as CASSYSGRLAGGQLGEQYF.

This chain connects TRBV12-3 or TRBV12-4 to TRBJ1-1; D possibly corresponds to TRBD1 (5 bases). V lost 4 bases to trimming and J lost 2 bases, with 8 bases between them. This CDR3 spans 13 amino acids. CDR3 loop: CASSSGHNTEAFF. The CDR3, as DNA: TGTGCCAGCAGTTCTGGACACAACACTGAAGCTTTCTTT.

CDR3 DNA: TGTGCCAGCAGAGCCGGTCAAGGACTAGCGGGGGCCTACGAGCAGTACTTC. Its protein product is CASRAGQGLAGAYEQYF. The chain employs TRBV27 and TRBJ2-7; 13 bases line up with TRBD2. The CDR3 is 17 amino acids. J was trimmed by 2 bases and V by 6 bases; bases with no gene match: 10. Germline CDR1 reads MNHEY; CDR2 reads SMNVEV (reference sequence).

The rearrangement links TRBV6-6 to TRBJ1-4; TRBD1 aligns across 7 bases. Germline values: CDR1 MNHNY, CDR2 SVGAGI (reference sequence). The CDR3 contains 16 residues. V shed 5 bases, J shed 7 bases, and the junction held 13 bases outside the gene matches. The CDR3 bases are TGTGCCAGCAGTCACACCACCAGGGGGATAAGTGAAAAACTGTTTTTT. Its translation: CASSHTTRGISEKLFF.

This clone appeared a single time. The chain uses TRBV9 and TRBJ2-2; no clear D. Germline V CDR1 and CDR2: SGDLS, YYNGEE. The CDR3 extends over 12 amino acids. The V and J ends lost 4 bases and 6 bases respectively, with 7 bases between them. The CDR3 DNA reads TGTGCCAGCAGCCCGAGCCCCGGGGAGCTGTTTTTT. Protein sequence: CASSPSPGELFF.

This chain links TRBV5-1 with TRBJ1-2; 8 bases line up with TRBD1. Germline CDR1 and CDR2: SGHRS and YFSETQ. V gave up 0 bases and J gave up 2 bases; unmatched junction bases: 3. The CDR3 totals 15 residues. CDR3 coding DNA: TGCGCCAGCAGCTTGGGGACAGGGATCAACTATGGCTACACCTTC. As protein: CASSLGTGINYGYTF.

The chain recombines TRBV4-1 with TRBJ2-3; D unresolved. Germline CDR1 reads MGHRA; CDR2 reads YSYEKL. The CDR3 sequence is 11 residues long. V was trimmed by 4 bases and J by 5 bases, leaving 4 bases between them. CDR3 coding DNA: TGCGCCAGCAGCCTCAAAGATACGCAGTATTTT. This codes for CASSLKDTQYF.

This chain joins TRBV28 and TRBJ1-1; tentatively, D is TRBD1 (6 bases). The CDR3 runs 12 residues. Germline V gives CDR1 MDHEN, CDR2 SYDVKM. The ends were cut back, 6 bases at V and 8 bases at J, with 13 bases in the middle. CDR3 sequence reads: CASSSPGHEAFF. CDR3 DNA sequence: TGTGCCAGCAGCAGTCCGGGACACGAAGCTTTCTTT.

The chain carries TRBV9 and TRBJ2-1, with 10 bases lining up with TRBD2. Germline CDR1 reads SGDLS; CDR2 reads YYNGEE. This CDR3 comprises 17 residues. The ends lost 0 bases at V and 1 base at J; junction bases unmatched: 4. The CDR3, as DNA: TGTGCCAGCAGCGTAGAGGCTAGCGGGAGTTCCTACAATGAGCAGTTCTTC. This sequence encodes CASSVEASGSSYNEQFF.

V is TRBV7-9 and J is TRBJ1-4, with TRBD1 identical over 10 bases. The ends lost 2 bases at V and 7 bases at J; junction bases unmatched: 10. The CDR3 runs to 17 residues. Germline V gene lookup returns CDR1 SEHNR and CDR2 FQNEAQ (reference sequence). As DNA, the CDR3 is TGTGCCAGCAGCTTACTAGACAGGGGGCTACTAAGTGAAAAACTGTTTTTT. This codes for CASSLLDRGLLSEKLFF.

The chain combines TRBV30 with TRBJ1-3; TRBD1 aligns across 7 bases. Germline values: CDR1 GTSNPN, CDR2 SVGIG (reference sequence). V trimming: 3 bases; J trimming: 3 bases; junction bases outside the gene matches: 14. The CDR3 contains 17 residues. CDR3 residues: CAWSPLERAGGGNTIYF. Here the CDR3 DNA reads TGTGCCTGGAGCCCACTCGAGCGGGCAGGGGGTGGAAACACCATATATTTT.

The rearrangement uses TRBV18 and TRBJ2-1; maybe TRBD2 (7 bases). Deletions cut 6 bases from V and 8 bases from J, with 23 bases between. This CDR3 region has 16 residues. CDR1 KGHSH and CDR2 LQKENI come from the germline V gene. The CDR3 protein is CASSPRVGGRKDEQFF. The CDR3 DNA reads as TGTGCCAGCTCCCCCCGGGTGGGGGGGCGAAAGGATGAGCAGTTCTTC.

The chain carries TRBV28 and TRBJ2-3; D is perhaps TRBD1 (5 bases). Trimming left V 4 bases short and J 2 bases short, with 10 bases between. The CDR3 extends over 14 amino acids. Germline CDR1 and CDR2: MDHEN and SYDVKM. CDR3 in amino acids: CASSSPGITDTQYF. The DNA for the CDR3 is TGTGCCAGCAGTTCTCCAGGGATCACAGATACGCAGTATTTT.

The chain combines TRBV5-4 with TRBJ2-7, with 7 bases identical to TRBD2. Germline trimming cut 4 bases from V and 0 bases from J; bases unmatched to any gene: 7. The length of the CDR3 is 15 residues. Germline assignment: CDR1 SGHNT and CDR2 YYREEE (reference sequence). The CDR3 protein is CASSLGLADSYEQYF. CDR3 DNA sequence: TGTGCCAGCAGCCTGGGGCTAGCGGACTCCTACGAGCAGTACTTC.

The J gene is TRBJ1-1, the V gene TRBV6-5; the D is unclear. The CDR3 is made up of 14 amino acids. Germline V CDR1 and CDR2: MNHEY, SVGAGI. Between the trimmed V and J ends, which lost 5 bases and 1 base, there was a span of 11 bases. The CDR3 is CASSRSSGNTEAFF. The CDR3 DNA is TGTGCCAGCAGTCGTTCATCAGGGAACACTGAAGCTTTCTTT.

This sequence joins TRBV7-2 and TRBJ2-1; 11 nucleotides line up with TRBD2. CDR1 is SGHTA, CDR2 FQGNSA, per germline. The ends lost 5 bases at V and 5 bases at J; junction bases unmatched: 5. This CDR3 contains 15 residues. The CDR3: CASSNSGRVNNEQFF. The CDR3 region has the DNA TGTGCCAGCAGCAATAGCGGGAGGGTAAACAATGAGCAGTTCTTC.